The next 10 T cell receptor beta chains were all read from a single sample in a study of Ad26.COV2.S vaccination and SARS-CoV-2 variants. Using immunoSEQ multiplex PCR, the repertoire was profiled, and TCRdb retains in-frame clones only, with some absent. The sample consists of more than 350,000 clones, approximately 90% of them appearing once. The treatment was: 19 received Ad26.COV2.S at low or high dose, single or two shots; about 5 received placebo; per-sample allocation not given. Sampling took place 63 days after the first vaccine or placebo injection. The sequences come from peripheral blood, collected in a trial of Ad26.COV2.S vaccine versus placebo. The receptors originated from a person aged 18-60 years who received the Ad26.COV2.S COVID-19 vaccine or a placebo.

The chain combines TRBV7-2 with TRBJ1-1, with D hard to call. Per germline, CDR1 SGHTA and CDR2 FQGNSA. V lost 5 bases, J lost 6 bases, and 16 bases lay in between. The CDR3 length is 14 residues. The CDR3 bases are TGTGCCAGCAGCCCCGCGACACCAGTTTCTGAAGCTTTCTTT. Translating it yields CASSPATPVSEAFF.

The rearrangement links TRBV7-2 to TRBJ1-6, with no clear D. Trimming stripped 2 bases from V and 7 bases from J, with 15 bases between. This CDR3 spans 16 amino acids. Germline V gene sequence: CDR1 SGHTA, CDR2 FQGNSA. The CDR3 spells CASSLSPGWANSPLHF. In nucleotides, the CDR3 is TGTGCCAGCAGCTTATCTCCCGGGTGGGCAAATTCACCCCTCCACTTT.

The V call is TRBV4-3, the J call TRBJ2-2; 7 bases line up with TRBD1. CDR1 is LGHNA and CDR2 is YSLEER in the germline V gene. V dropped 2 bases and J dropped 1; count of bases not matched to a gene: 1. This CDR3 comprises 15 residues. CDR3 sequence: CASSQRTGNTGELFF. The CDR3 DNA is TGCGCCAGCAGCCAACGGACAGGGAACACCGGGGAGCTGTTTTTT.

This clone was seen once. The rearrangement uses TRBV19 and TRBJ1-2; no reliable D call. In germline, CDR1 is LNHDA, CDR2 SQIVND (reference sequence). There are 14 residues in the CDR3. V lost 1 base, J lost 8 bases, and 14 bases lay in between. The CDR3 nucleotides read TGTGCCAGTAGTATAGGCTTCCATCCGAGGGGCTACACCTTC. Translated: CASSIGFHPRGYTF.

The V gene is TRBV10-3, the J gene TRBJ1-4, with D possibly matching TRBD1 (5 bases). V lost 0 bases and J 8 bases, leaving 10 bases between the germline ends. CDR1 and CDR2 (germline): ENHRY, SYGVKD. The CDR3 runs to 14 residues. The DNA of the CDR3 is TGTGCCATCAGTGAGTCGACAGTTTTGGAAAAACTGTTTTTT. Residues: CAISESTVLEKLFF.

The chain couples TRBV24-1 to TRBJ1-5; 10 bases agree with TRBD1. V lost 3 bases to trimming and J lost 5 bases; unmatched junction nucleotides: 6. This CDR3 comprises 16 residues. Per germline, CDR1 KGHDR and CDR2 SFDVKD. The CDR3 region is CATSDPRTGGDQPQHF. Here the CDR3 DNA reads TGTGCCACCAGTGATCCGAGGACAGGGGGAGATCAGCCCCAGCATTTT.

The rearrangement uses TRBV4-3 and TRBJ2-7, with TRBD2 identical over 9 bases. The germline V gene has CDR1 LGHNA and CDR2 YSLEER. CDR3 length: 16 amino acids. After removal of 3 bases from V and 3 bases from J, the junction contained 9 bases not matched to a gene. CDR3 sequence reads: CASSQTRFSGSYEQYF. CDR3 bases: TGCGCCAGCAGCCAGACCCGTTTTAGCGGGAGCTACGAGCAGTACTTC.

The chain joins TRBV28 to TRBJ1-5; D perhaps matches TRBD1 (6 bases). The germline gives CDR1 MDHEN, CDR2 SYDVKM. The germline V and J ends were trimmed by 5 bases and 7 bases, with 18 bases remaining between them. The CDR3 is 15 amino acids. The CDR3 sequence: CASSAVRGNDQPQHF. As DNA, the CDR3 is TGTGCCAGCAGTGCCGTAAGGGGGAATGACCAGCCCCAGCATTTT.

This chain uses TRBV19 with TRBJ2-1; 7 nucleotides match TRBD1. The trim removed 1 base at V and 10 bases at J, leaving 7 bases unmatched. This CDR3 comprises 14 residues. Germline CDR1 is LNHDA and CDR2 is SQIVND (reference sequence). The CDR3: CASSIGHKDREQFF. CDR3 coding DNA: TGTGCCAGTAGTATAGGCCACAAGGACAGGGAGCAGTTCTTC. The full variable domain, its missing parts supplied by reference TRBV19 and TRBJ2-1, is DGGITQSPKYLFRKEGQNVTLSCEQNLNHDAMYWYRQDPGQGLRLIYYSQIVNDFQKGDIAEGYSVSREKKESFPLTVTSAQKNPTAFYLCASSIGHKDREQFFGPGTRLTVL.

The chain uses TRBV28 and TRBJ1-2; D gene uncertain. The CDR3 is made up of 12 amino acids. V dropped 5 bases and J dropped 7 bases, with 11 bases sitting between them. CDR1 MDHEN and CDR2 SYDVKM come from the germline V gene. In DNA, the CDR3 is TGTGCCAGCAGTCGCCCTTTATCTGGCTACACCTTC. Its protein is CASSRPLSGYTF.